This T cell receptor beta chain emerged from a study of shared clonotypes between healthy human individuals. Comment on this clone: The antigen remains undetermined.

TCRdb keeps only in-frame clones here, not all; method: immunoSEQ multiplex PCR. The table records a few million clones, 90% to 95% of them present only once. Study-level points and caveats: A generally larger estimated richness was seen in naive subsets than in memory subsets. Having only a few donors restricted how much genetic and exposure-history diversity was captured. All-four-donor shared clonotypes had higher generation probabilities than non-shared clonotypes did.

The TCR sequence derives from a man younger than 35 in good health. Some clones in this sample may be carry-over from other donors' samples. Sequencing used naive CD4+ T cells from PBMCs. Documented subset: CD45RA+ positively selected.

The CDR3 nucleotides read TGTGCCAGCAGTTTATTAGCGAAAATCCACGAGCAGTACTTC. It translates to CASSLLAKIHEQYF. The rearrangement uses TRBV28 and TRBJ2-7; a weak D match, TRBD2 (5 bases). The CDR3 contains 14 residues. Germline V gene lookup returns CDR1 MDHEN and CDR2 SYDVKM. Trimming shortened V by 1 base and J by 5 bases, and 12 bases separated the two germline ends. The whole variable domain, filled in from reference TRBV28 and TRBJ2-7, reads DVKVTQSSRYLVKRTGEKVFLECVQDMDHENMFWYRQDPGLGLRLIYFSYDVKMKEKGDIPEGYSVSREKKERFSLILESASTNQTSMYLCASSLLAKIHEQYFGPGTRLTVT.